One sample yielded the 26 T cell receptor beta chains listed below, sequenced in a study of blood T cell repertoires in COVID-19 (dated by TCRdb to 2020 to 2022). To prepare the library, the immunoSEQ multiplex PCR assay was applied. TCRdb mirrors the immuneACCESS table, restricted to in-frame sequences. Some clones are absent from its copies; in checked studies, under half trace to an unresolved V gene, and the reason for the others is unknown. This sample holds around 450,000 clones; around nine tenths were observed only once. The leading ten clones occupy more than 4% of the sample. The sequencing input was peripheral blood. The receptors come from a woman aged 25 to 39 with acute or convalescent COVID-19.

This clone was seen just once. The CDR3 protein is CAWIAGGTDTQYF. CDR3 sequence (DNA): TGTGCCTGGATAGCGGGGGGCACAGATACGCAGTATTTT. This chain links TRBV30 with TRBJ2-3; 9 positions match TRBD2. J gave up 1 base and V 4 bases, and 0 bases lay outside the gene matches. Germline V lookup: CDR1 GTSNPN, CDR2 SVGIG (reference sequence). The CDR3 has 13 amino acids.

Here the CDR3 reads CASSLGPWRAGYTF. As DNA, the CDR3 is TGTGCCAGCAGTTTGGGCCCTTGGCGTGCGGGCTACACCTTC. The V call is TRBV27, the J call TRBJ1-2, with no clear D. CDR1 MNHEY and CDR2 SMNVEV come from the germline V gene (reference sequence). This CDR3 spans 14 amino acids. With 3 bases removed from V and 8 bases from J, the gap between germline ends came to 16 bases.

This clone is a singleton in its sample. V usage is TRBV5-1 and J usage is TRBJ2-6, with 7 bases that match TRBD1. CDR3 length: 17 residues. V was clipped by 5 bases and J by 0 bases; unmatched bases: 8. CDR1 and CDR2 from the germline V gene are SGHRS and YFSETQ. The CDR3 nucleotides read TGCGCCAGCAGTAAGACTACAGGGGACTCTGGGGCCAACGTCCTGACTTTC. Its translation is CASSKTTGDSGANVLTF.

The J gene is TRBJ2-3, the V gene TRBV9; 7 nucleotides match TRBD1. Germline loops: CDR1 SGDLS, CDR2 YYNGEE. CDR3 size: 15 residues. Trimming removed 3 bases from V and 1 base from J; junction bases left unmatched: 5. This chain's CDR3 is CASSDTGDGTDTQYF. CDR3 bases: TGTGCCAGCAGCGATACAGGGGACGGCACAGATACGCAGTATTTT. Looking up the rest from reference TRBV9 and TRBJ2-3 gives the full variable domain: DSGVTQTPKHLITATGQRVTLRCSPRSGDLSVYWYQQSLDQGLQFLIQYYNGEERAKGNILERFSAQQFPDLHSELNLSSLELGDSALYFCASSDTGDGTDTQYFGPGTRLTVL.

The chain is built from TRBV19 and TRBJ2-7; 12 bases line up with TRBD2. CDR1 is LNHDA, CDR2 SQIVND, per germline (reference sequence). Trimming at V came to 5 bases and at J to 6 bases, leaving 23 bases not matched to a gene. This CDR3 is built from 20 residues. CDR3 in DNA: TGTGCCAGTAGTTCAATGGCCCCCGGGCTAGCGGGGGGGACGACGTTCGAGCAGTACTTC. Amino acids: CASSSMAPGLAGGTTFEQYF.

J is TRBJ2-5 and V is TRBV3-1 (or the pseudogene TRBV3-2); tentatively, D is TRBD1 (5 bases). Germline CDR1 LGHDT, CDR2 YNNKEL (reference sequence). The CDR3 length is 15 residues. The V and J ends lost 4 bases and 5 bases respectively, with 17 bases between them. CDR3 nucleotide sequence: TGTGCCAGCAGCCGCGACCGACAGAGGTCGGAGACCCAGTACTTC. Its translation: CASSRDRQRSETQYF.

Remarks on this clone: The sample holds other DNA sequences that translate to the same CDR3. The chain uses TRBV2 and TRBJ2-5; TRBD2 matches 14 bases. The V and J ends lost 4 bases and 0 bases, in that order; junction bases with no gene match: 1. Germline assignment: CDR1 SNHLY and CDR2 FYNNEI. The CDR3 contains 16 residues. This chain's CDR3 is CASSGGLAGDQETQYF. The CDR3 nucleotides read TGTGCCAGCAGTGGGGGACTAGCGGGGGACCAAGAGACCCAGTACTTC.

The chain combines TRBV6-1 with TRBJ1-4; possible D gene TRBD1, 6 bases. Per the germline V gene, CDR1 is MNHNS and CDR2 is SASEGT. The CDR3 runs 15 residues. The ends were cut back, 1 base at V and 5 bases at J, with 11 bases in the middle. The CDR3 DNA is TGTGCCAGCAGTGAAGGGGGGCGCTCGAATGAAAAACTGTTTTTT. Its translation: CASSEGGRSNEKLFF.

This clone was seen at least ten times. The rearrangement links TRBV4-2 to TRBJ2-2, with 16 bases fitting TRBD2. Germline V lookup: CDR1 LGHNA, CDR2 YNFKEQ. The CDR3 has 19 residues. The ends lost 4 bases at V and 2 bases at J; junction bases unmatched: 7. In nucleotides, the CDR3 is TGTGCCAGCAGCCGCTCGGGACTAGCGGGGGGGTCAAACACCGGGGAGCTGTTTTTT. Protein sequence: CASSRSGLAGGSNTGELFF.

V usage is TRBV5-4 and J usage is TRBJ2-3, with 10 bases fitting TRBD2. Per the germline V gene, CDR1 is SGHNT and CDR2 is YYREEE (reference sequence). The CDR3 runs 16 residues. V lost 0 bases, J lost 3 bases, and 4 bases stayed unmatched. The CDR3 DNA sequence: TGTGCCAGCAGCTTGGCTAGCGGGGGTTTTACAGATACGCAGTATTTT. Residues: CASSLASGGFTDTQYF.

The genes are TRBV5-6 and TRBJ2-1; D is undetermined. The CDR3 is 15 amino acids. V was cut by 4 bases and J by 4 bases, with 15 bases left in between. The V gene's germline CDR1 is SGHDT and CDR2 YYEEEE. CDR3 region: CASSAIGFGYNEQFF. The CDR3 bases are TGTGCCAGCAGCGCGATCGGGTTTGGGTACAATGAGCAGTTCTTC.

The chain couples TRBV6-5 to TRBJ2-5, with a possible D match to TRBD1 (6 bases). V dropped 11 bases and J dropped 5 bases, with 12 bases sitting between them. Per germline, CDR1 MNHEY and CDR2 SVGAGI. The CDR3 length is 11 residues. The CDR3 is CAGSQGETQYF. DNA of the CDR3: TGTGCCGGATCCCAGGGGGAGACCCAGTACTTC.

The chain carries TRBV9 and TRBJ2-1; D may be TRBD2 (6 bases). CDR3 size: 15 residues. CDR1 and CDR2 (germline): SGDLS, YYNGEE. The V and J ends lost 4 bases and 4 bases respectively, with 15 bases between them. CDR3 sequence reads: CASSPPGTLYNEQFF. For the CDR3, the DNA is TGTGCCAGCAGCCCCCCGGGGACTTTATACAATGAGCAGTTCTTC.

The chain recombines TRBV5-4 with TRBJ2-3, with D perhaps TRBD1 (6 bases). The CDR3 is 15 amino acids. From germline, CDR1 is SGHNT and CDR2 YYREEE (reference sequence). The V end lost 6 bases, the J end lost 0 bases, and 14 bases lay between the germline ends. For the CDR3, the DNA is TGTGCCAGCAACCCCTGGGACACTAGCACAGATACGCAGTATTTT. This translates into CASNPWDTSTDTQYF.

The chain is built from TRBV3-1 (or the pseudogene TRBV3-2) and TRBJ1-2; no clear D gene. The CDR3 spans 12 residues. Deletions cut 2 bases from V and 7 bases from J, with 8 bases between. CDR1 is LGHDT, CDR2 YNNKEL, per germline (reference sequence). In DNA form, the CDR3 reads TGTGCCAGCAGCCAACAGGTGGGTGGCTACACCTTC. Residues: CASSQQVGGYTF.

The chain carries TRBV7-2 and TRBJ1-2; D not resolved. Germline CDR1 is SGHTA and CDR2 is FQGNSA. Trimming cost V 4 bases and J 5 bases, with 8 bases left between them. CDR3 length: 12 amino acids. This CDR3 reads CASSSEGYGYTF. In nucleotides, the CDR3 is TGTGCCAGCAGCTCAGAGGGTTATGGCTACACCTTC.

This sequence joins TRBV19 and TRBJ2-7; D uncertain. From germline, CDR1 is LNHDA and CDR2 SQIVND (reference sequence). The CDR3 is 13 residues long. Between the trimmed V and J ends, which lost 8 bases and 2 bases, there was a span of 13 bases. The chain's CDR3 is CASGPSIAYEQYF. The DNA of the CDR3 is TGTGCCAGTGGTCCGAGTATAGCCTACGAGCAGTACTTC. Supplemented by reference TRBV19 and TRBJ2-7, the full variable domain reads DGGITQSPKYLFRKEGQNVTLSCEQNLNHDAMYWYRQDPGQGLRLIYYSQIVNDFQKGDIAEGYSVSREKKESFPLTVTSAQKNPTAFYLCASGPSIAYEQYFGPGTRLTVT.

This chain uses TRBV6-6 with TRBJ2-1; 10 bases map to TRBD1. CDR1 MNHNY and CDR2 SVGAGI come from the germline V gene (reference sequence). The CDR3 consists of 14 residues. With V trimmed by 10 bases and J by 5 bases, 8 bases remained unmatched. CDR3 sequence (DNA): TGTGCCACCCGTCGAGGGACAGGGGACAATGAGCAGTTCTTC. This gives the protein CATRRGTGDNEQFF.

The chain is built from TRBV4-1 and TRBJ1-1, with D unclear. V lost 0 bases, J lost 8 bases, and 19 bases lay in between. There are 16 residues in the CDR3. Germline V gene data show CDR1 as MGHRA and CDR2 as YSYEKL. The CDR3 DNA reads as TGCGCCAGCAGCCAAGATTTTCGGGCGGGAGAGGTAGAAGCTTTCTTT. Amino acid sequence: CASSQDFRAGEVEAFF.

The V and J genes are TRBV3-1 (or the pseudogene TRBV3-2) and TRBJ2-7, with 8 bases aligning to TRBD2. This CDR3 is 15 amino acids long. V was clipped by 4 bases and J by 7 bases; unmatched bases: 12. Germline V lookup: CDR1 LGHDT, CDR2 YNNKEL (reference sequence). The CDR3 region is CASSPRGGGGLEQYF. Here the CDR3 DNA reads TGTGCCAGCAGCCCAAGGGGGGGCGGGGGGCTGGAGCAGTACTTC.

The V and J genes are TRBV18 and TRBJ2-4; D is perhaps TRBD1 (5 bases). Between the trimmed V and J ends, which lost 3 bases and 8 bases, there was a span of 17 bases. The CDR3 spans 15 residues. Germline CDR1 and CDR2: KGHSH and LQKENI. The CDR3 spells CASSPDAGPKDIQYF. The CDR3 coding sequence is TGTGCCAGCTCACCTGATGCAGGGCCTAAGGACATTCAGTACTTC.

The J gene is TRBJ2-3, the V gene TRBV11-3, with TRBD2 matching over 8 bases. Germline CDR1 is SGHNT and CDR2 is YENEEA. The V and J ends lost 5 bases and 2 bases, in that order; junction bases with no gene match: 3. This CDR3 comprises 14 residues. The CDR3 sequence: CASSAGGSTDTQYF. CDR3 nucleotides: TGTGCCAGCAGCGCGGGGGGTTCCACAGATACGCAGTATTTT.

The rearrangement uses TRBV9 and TRBJ1-4; D remains ambiguous. The length of the CDR3 is 17 residues. Germline V gene data show CDR1 as SGDLS and CDR2 as YYNGEE. Trimming shortened V by 3 bases and J by 7 bases, and 22 bases separated the two germline ends. CDR3 coding DNA: TGTGCCAGCAGCGCAGTTGTATCTAGCCGTGGTTCTGAAAAACTGTTTTTT. Its translation: CASSAVVSSRGSEKLFF.

This chain connects TRBV24-1 to TRBJ1-2; TRBD1 aligns across 9 bases. The germline CDR1 and CDR2 sequences are KGHDR and SFDVKD. After removal of 11 bases from V and 1 base from J, the junction contained 4 bases not matched to a gene. There are 13 residues in the CDR3. The CDR3 DNA is TGTGCCATCGCGGACAGGGGTAACTATGGCTACACCTTC. Translating it yields CAIADRGNYGYTF.

This clone was seen only once. J is TRBJ2-1 and V is TRBV6-5; 8 nucleotides match TRBD1. Trimming removed 4 bases from V and 6 bases from J; junction bases left unmatched: 5. CDR3 length: 14 residues. Germline loops: CDR1 MNHEY, CDR2 SVGAGI. In DNA form, the CDR3 reads TGTGCCAGCAGTTCGTTCGGGACAGGCAATGAGCAGTTCTTC. Its translation is CASSSFGTGNEQFF.

The chain employs TRBV6-5 and TRBJ1-6, with TRBD1 matching 7 bases. V shed 0 bases and J 7 bases; nucleotides not matched to a gene: 6. Germline CDR1 and CDR2: MNHEY and SVGAGI. The CDR3 totals 16 residues. The CDR3 DNA follows: TGTGCCAGCAGTTACTCGAGGGACAGCCCAAATTCACCCCTCCACTTT. Protein product: CASSYSRDSPNSPLHF.